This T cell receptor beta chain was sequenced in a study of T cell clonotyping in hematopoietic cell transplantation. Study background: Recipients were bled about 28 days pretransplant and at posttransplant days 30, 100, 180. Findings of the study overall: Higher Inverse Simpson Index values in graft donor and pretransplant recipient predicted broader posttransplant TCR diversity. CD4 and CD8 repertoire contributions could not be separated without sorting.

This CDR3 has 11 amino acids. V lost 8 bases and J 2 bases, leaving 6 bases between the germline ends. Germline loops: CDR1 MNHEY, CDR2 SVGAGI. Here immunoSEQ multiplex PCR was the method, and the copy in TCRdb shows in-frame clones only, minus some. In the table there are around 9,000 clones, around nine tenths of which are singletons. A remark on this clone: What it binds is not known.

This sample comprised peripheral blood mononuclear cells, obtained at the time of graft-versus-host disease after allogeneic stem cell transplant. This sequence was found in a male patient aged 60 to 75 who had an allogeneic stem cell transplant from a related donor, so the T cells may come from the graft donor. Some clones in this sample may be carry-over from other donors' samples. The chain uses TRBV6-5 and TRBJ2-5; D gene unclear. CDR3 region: CASQVQETQYF. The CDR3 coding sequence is TGTGCCAGCCAGGTACAAGAGACCCAGTACTTC.